The 28 T cell receptor beta chains listed next were all sequenced from one sample in a study of control samples from healthy donors and cancer patients. Profiled with immunoSEQ multiplex PCR; TCRdb holds only in-frame clones, not every one. The repertoire holds more than 150,000 clones, about 93% seen once, with approximately 1.5% in the top ten. The sample consisted of blood. These receptors all stem from a young man in good health.

The rearrangement links TRBV9 to TRBJ2-5; 9 bases align to TRBD1. CDR1 and CDR2 from the germline V gene are SGDLS and YYNGEE. V shed 4 bases and J 5 bases; nucleotides not matched to a gene: 9. CDR3 length: 15 residues. CDR3 sequence (DNA): TGTGCCAGCAGCCCTCGTCTGGACAGGGGTGAGACCCAGTACTTC. It specifies CASSPRLDRGETQYF.

The chain couples TRBV28 to TRBJ1-1, with D unresolved. There are 12 residues in the CDR3. V was pared by 3 bases and J by 8 bases, with 10 bases between. Per the germline V gene, CDR1 is MDHEN and CDR2 is SYDVKM. The CDR3 reads CASSFKSREAFF. CDR3 sequence (DNA): TGTGCCAGCAGTTTCAAAAGCAGGGAAGCTTTCTTT.

The V gene is TRBV15, the J gene TRBJ1-1; 8 bases match TRBD1. With V trimmed by 7 bases and J by 5 bases, 12 bases remained unmatched. This CDR3 is 15 amino acids long. Per germline, CDR1 LNHNV and CDR2 YYDKDF (reference sequence). The CDR3: CATILSTGVITEAFF. As DNA, the CDR3 is TGTGCCACCATCCTCTCGACAGGGGTGATAACTGAAGCTTTCTTT.

J is TRBJ1-4 and V is TRBV5-1; TRBD1 is a possible D gene (5 bases). The ends were cut back, 4 bases at V and 8 bases at J, with 15 bases in the middle. Germline loops: CDR1 SGHRS, CDR2 YFSETQ. The CDR3 spans 14 residues. The CDR3 DNA is TGCGCCAGCAGCCAGGGCGCTTTGGGAGAAAAACTGTTTTTT. This codes for CASSQGALGEKLFF.

This chain connects TRBV28 to TRBJ2-2, with D possibly called TRBD1 or TRBD2 (5 bases each). Germline CDR1 is MDHEN and CDR2 is SYDVKM. The CDR3 runs 16 residues. V shed 6 bases and J shed 1 base, with 15 bases lying between them. The CDR3 nucleotides read TGTGCCAGCAGACTTTCCGGGACGGTGAACACCGGGGAGCTGTTTTTT. Translation: CASRLSGTVNTGELFF.

The chain employs TRBV6-5 and TRBJ1-1; D remains ambiguous. The CDR3 is made up of 11 amino acids. Trimming shortened V by 6 bases and J by 7 bases, and 9 bases separated the two germline ends. Germline V CDR1 and CDR2: MNHEY, SVGAGI. DNA of the CDR3: TGTGCCAGCAGGGGGAGGAGTGAAGCTTTCTTT. Its translation: CASRGRSEAFF.

The J gene is TRBJ2-7, the V gene TRBV2, with 10 bases aligning to TRBD1. CDR1 is SNHLY and CDR2 is FYNNEI in the germline V gene. After removal of 7 bases from V and 5 bases from J, the junction contained 2 bases not matched to a gene. The CDR3 contains 12 residues. DNA of the CDR3: TGTGCCAGCACGACAGGGGGCGACGAGCAGTACTTC. Protein: CASTTGGDEQYF.

CDR3 sequence (DNA): TGTGCCAGCAGTGACTTCGCGACCATATATTTT. Its translation is CASSDFATIYF. V gene TRBV27 combines with J gene TRBJ1-3; D gene ambiguous. V was cut by 5 bases and J by 10 bases, with 9 bases left in between. CDR1 is MNHEY, CDR2 SMNVEV, per germline (reference sequence). CDR3 length: 11 residues.

The chain combines TRBV19 with TRBJ2-2; D perhaps matches TRBD2 (7 bases). The CDR3 is made up of 15 amino acids. The V end lost 5 bases, the J end lost 6 bases, and 16 bases lay between the germline ends. Germline CDR1 reads LNHDA; CDR2 reads SQIVND (reference sequence). The CDR3 DNA follows: TGTGCCAGTAGTTTCCTCGGGGGGCCCTCCGGGGAGCTGTTTTTT. Its protein product is CASSFLGGPSGELFF.

The rearrangement uses TRBV24-1 and TRBJ2-3, with TRBD2 identical over 9 bases. CDR1 and CDR2 (germline): KGHDR, SFDVKD. Trimming at V came to 6 bases and at J to 2 bases, leaving 8 bases not matched to a gene. The CDR3 totals 16 residues. CDR3 in amino acids: CATSRISGGDTDTQYF. The CDR3 DNA reads as TGTGCCACCAGTCGAATTAGCGGGGGAGACACAGATACGCAGTATTTT.

The chain employs TRBV19 and TRBJ1-2; maybe TRBD1 (5 bases). Trimming removed 5 bases at V and 0 bases at J, with 13 bases between. The CDR3 runs 15 residues. Germline lookup yields CDR1 LNHDA and CDR2 SQIVND (reference sequence). This chain's CDR3 is CASSRSGAANYGYTF. The CDR3, as DNA: TGTGCCAGTAGTCGAAGTGGGGCCGCTAACTATGGCTACACCTTC.

The chain carries TRBV3-1 (or the pseudogene TRBV3-2) and TRBJ2-7; D gene ambiguous. Germline lookup yields CDR1 LGHDT and CDR2 YNNKEL (reference sequence). This CDR3 spans 13 amino acids. Trimming pared 2 bases from V and 0 bases from J, leaving 5 bases between. In DNA, the CDR3 is TGTGCCAGCAGCCAATTGAGCTCCTACGAGCAGTACTTC. Encoded protein: CASSQLSSYEQYF.

J is TRBJ2-7 and V is TRBV24-1, with D possibly matching TRBD1 (7 bases). Per germline, CDR1 KGHDR and CDR2 SFDVKD. This CDR3 has 13 residues. V was clipped by 8 bases and J by 6 bases, with 16 bases between them. The chain's CDR3 is CATIPGGSSEQYF. The CDR3 DNA sequence: TGTGCCACCATTCCAGGGGGGTCGTCCGAGCAGTACTTC.

The chain uses TRBV6-2 or TRBV6-3 and TRBJ2-3; a possible D gene is TRBD2 (6 bases). The CDR3 length is 19 residues. Trimming shortened V by 2 bases and J by 2 bases, and 23 bases separated the two germline ends. In germline, CDR1 is MNHEY, CDR2 SVGEGT. CDR3 sequence: CASSYPGTLPNPYTDTQYF. The CDR3, as DNA: TGTGCCAGCAGTTACCCCGGGACTCTACCGAATCCGTACACAGATACGCAGTATTTT.

V and J are TRBV7-9 and TRBJ1-2; TRBD1 aligns across 8 bases. The V and J ends lost 3 bases and 3 bases, in that order; junction bases with no gene match: 3. This CDR3 has 14 amino acids. Looked up from germline, CDR1 is SEHNR and CDR2 is FQNEAQ (reference sequence). CDR3 protein: CASSLLDRDYGYTF. The CDR3 DNA reads TGTGCCAGCAGCTTGCTGGACAGGGACTATGGCTACACCTTC.

The CDR3 reads CAWSRTVSNEKLFF. As DNA, the CDR3 is TGTGCCTGGAGTCGGACAGTAAGCAATGAAAAACTGTTTTTT. The chain links TRBV30 to TRBJ1-4, with D possibly matching TRBD1 (6 bases). This CDR3 has 14 amino acids. The V gene's germline CDR1 is GTSNPN and CDR2 SVGIG (reference sequence). V was clipped by 2 bases and J by 5 bases, with 12 bases between them.

The chain employs TRBV6-5 and TRBJ1-2, with 8 bases lining up with TRBD1. With 8 bases clipped from V and 4 bases from J, the junction kept 9 bases outside the gene matches. The germline V gene has CDR1 MNHEY and CDR2 SVGAGI. The CDR3 has 14 amino acids. This CDR3 is CASPGTGTAYGYTF. The CDR3 nucleotides are TGTGCCAGCCCCGGGACAGGCACCGCCTATGGCTACACCTTC.

The rearrangement joins TRBV5-1 to TRBJ2-1, with D hard to call. Germline V gene lookup returns CDR1 SGHRS and CDR2 YFSETQ. CDR3 length equals 15 residues. V was clipped by 0 bases and J by 0 bases, with 7 bases between them. The CDR3 DNA sequence: TGCGCCAGCAGCTTGGATCCCAACTCCTACAATGAGCAGTTCTTC. It specifies CASSLDPNSYNEQFF.

The genes are TRBV27 and TRBJ1-1; 7 bases agree with TRBD1. CDR1 MNHEY and CDR2 SMNVEV come from the germline V gene (reference sequence). V lost 6 bases, J lost 7 bases, and 2 bases stayed unmatched. The CDR3 extends over 11 amino acids. CDR3 sequence reads: CASRRGLEAFF. For the CDR3, the DNA is TGTGCCAGCAGGAGGGGGCTTGAAGCTTTCTTT.

J is TRBJ2-7 and V is TRBV6-5; tentatively, D is TRBD2 (6 bases). In germline, CDR1 is MNHEY, CDR2 SVGAGI. Trimming removed 5 bases from V and 4 bases from J, with 6 bases in between. The CDR3 totals 11 residues. The CDR3 nucleotides read TGTGCCAGCAGTCGGGGGTACGAGCAGTACTTC. Its translation: CASSRGYEQYF.

The rearrangement links TRBV7-8 to TRBJ1-4; 8 positions agree with TRBD1. The CDR3 spans 15 residues. Looked up from germline, CDR1 is SGHVS and CDR2 is FQNEAQ. V gave up 4 bases and J gave up 8 bases; unmatched junction bases: 9. CDR3 bases: TGTGCCAGCAGCTCCTGGACAGGGAGGGCCGAAAAACTGTTTTTT. It is translated as CASSSWTGRAEKLFF. The entire variable domain, with the rest obtained from reference TRBV7-8 and TRBJ1-4, is as follows: GAGVSQSPRYKVAKRGQDVALRCDPISGHVSLFWYQQALGQGPEFLTYFQNEAQLDKSGLPSDRFFAERPEGSVSTLKIQRTQQEDSAVYLCASSSWTGRAEKLFFGSGTQLSVL.

This clone came up once. The V gene is TRBV3-1 (or the pseudogene TRBV3-2), the J gene TRBJ1-1; 7 nucleotides align to TRBD1. CDR1 is LGHDT, CDR2 YNNKEL, per germline (reference sequence). There are 15 residues in the CDR3. V lost 3 bases, J lost 5 bases, and 9 bases stayed unmatched. The chain's CDR3 is CASSHHRQGGTEAFF. For the CDR3, the DNA is TGTGCCAGCAGCCACCATAGACAGGGCGGGACTGAAGCTTTCTTT.

V usage is TRBV5-1 and J usage is TRBJ1-1; no reliable D call. The length of the CDR3 is 11 residues. The germline V gene has CDR1 SGHRS and CDR2 YFSETQ. The V end lost 5 bases, the J end lost 8 bases, and 10 bases lay between the germline ends. Written as DNA, the CDR3 is TGCGCCAGCAGATTGCTAGAAGAAGCTTTCTTT. It yields the protein CASRLLEEAFF.

The CDR3 nucleotides are TGTGCCAGCAGTTCAGGGTCGAGGGAGACCCAGTACTTC. It yields the protein CASSSGSRETQYF. The chain employs TRBV12-3 or TRBV12-4 and TRBJ2-5; the D gene is possibly TRBD1 (5 bases). The CDR3 runs to 13 residues. The V end was cut by 4 bases, the J end by 5 bases, with 11 bases between.

The V call is TRBV3-1 (or the pseudogene TRBV3-2), the J call TRBJ2-5; D unresolved. Trimming removed 1 base at V and 5 bases at J, with 5 bases between. The CDR3 loop spans 12 amino acids. Germline CDR1 reads LGHDT; CDR2 reads YNNKEL (reference sequence). The CDR3 here is CASSQVWETQYF. CDR3 nucleotides: TGTGCCAGCAGCCAAGTCTGGGAGACCCAGTACTTC.

A few counts support this clone. The chain combines TRBV24-1 with TRBJ2-2; 9 nucleotides match TRBD2. CDR1 is KGHDR, CDR2 SFDVKD, per germline. This CDR3 comprises 16 residues. Unmatched junction bases numbered 9, after V lost 4 bases and J lost 7 bases. This chain's CDR3 is CATSDRGGAYSGELFF. In DNA form, the CDR3 reads TGTGCCACCAGTGACCGCGGGGGGGCCTATAGCGGGGAGCTGTTTTTT.

J is TRBJ1-3 and V is TRBV11-3; D remains ambiguous. Germline V lookup: CDR1 SGHNT, CDR2 YENEEA. CDR3 length: 15 residues. Trimming took off 5 bases at V and 0 bases at J, with 11 bases between the two ends. The CDR3 loop is CASSQRTDSGNTIYF. CDR3 nucleotides: TGTGCCAGCAGCCAACGGACGGACTCTGGAAACACCATATATTTT. Full variable domain (rest looked up from reference TRBV11-3 and TRBJ1-3): EAGVVQSPRYKIIEKKQPVAFWCNPISGHNTLYWYLQNLGQGPELLIRYENEEAVDDSQLPKDRFSAERLKGVDSTLKIQPAELGDSAVYLCASSQRTDSGNTIYFGEGSWLTVV.

This chain uses TRBV7-8 with TRBJ2-3; D remains unclear. There are 13 residues in the CDR3. Germline V gene data show CDR1 as SGHVS and CDR2 as FQNEAQ. The V and J ends lost 3 bases and 4 bases respectively, with 8 bases between them. This chain's CDR3 is CASSLAMSDTQYF. The CDR3 DNA reads TGTGCCAGCAGCTTGGCGATGTCAGATACGCAGTATTTT.